These T cell receptor beta chains were read from a single sample in a study of blood T cells in healthy people across ages. TCRdb called the 5' RACE reads again in MiXCR, with one record for every CDR3 protein. In the table there are some 760,000 distinct CDR3 sequences, roughly 25% of which are singletons. The data also belong to a second study, concerning T cells of mothers and their children.

Specimen: blood. All receptors come from a boy younger than 18 in good health. CDR3s include the opening cysteine and the closing phenylalanine or tryptophan. A D gene is named only where the DNA matches it firmly. Some rows have no size entry. The others give once, few or many, or a class for an expanded clone.

d_call: .; v_call: TRBV12-3/TRBV12-4; j_call: TRBJ2-7; clone_size: .; cdr3_aa: CASRIRDGWDEQYF; cdr3_nt: TGTGCCAGCAGGATCAGGGATGGATGGGACGAGCAGTACTTC
d_call: TRBD2; v_call: TRBV2; j_call: TRBJ2-3; clone_size: few; cdr3_aa: CASSEDGRATDTQYF; cdr3_nt: TGTGCCAGCAGTGAAGACGGGAGGGCCACAGATACGCAGTATTTT
d_call: .; v_call: TRBV29-1; j_call: TRBJ2-2; clone_size: .; cdr3_aa: CSVYTGGAGELFF; cdr3_nt: TGCAGCGTTTACACCGGGGGCGCCGGGGAGCTGTTTTTT
d_call: .; v_call: TRBV7-9; j_call: TRBJ2-7; clone_size: few; cdr3_aa: CASSLLRGTASYEQYF; cdr3_nt: TGTGCCAGCAGCTTACTGAGGGGAACGGCTTCCTACGAGCAGTACTTC
d_call: .; v_call: TRBV7-2; j_call: TRBJ1-6; clone_size: few; cdr3_aa: CASSRLSPIRDYNSPLHF; cdr3_nt: TGTGCCAGCAGCCGATTAAGCCCCATTAGGGACTATAATTCACCCCTCCACTTT
d_call: .; v_call: TRBV10-1; j_call: TRBJ2-5; clone_size: .; cdr3_aa: CASSEGPGLGEQETQYF; cdr3_nt: TGCGCCAGCAGTGAGGGTCCTGGGTTGGGGGAACAAGAGACCCAGTACTTC
d_call: TRBD1; v_call: TRBV2; j_call: TRBJ2-5; clone_size: .; cdr3_aa: CASSDDRGQETQYF; cdr3_nt: TGTGCCAGCAGTGACGACAGGGGGCAAGAGACCCAGTACTTC
d_call: .; v_call: TRBV6-6; j_call: TRBJ1-2; clone_size: few; cdr3_aa: CASSSDPYGYTF; cdr3_nt: TGTGCCAGCAGTTCAGACCCTTATGGCTACACCTTC
d_call: TRBD1; v_call: TRBV20-1; j_call: TRBJ1-4; clone_size: few; cdr3_aa: CSAEGGSRNEKLFF; cdr3_nt: TGCAGTGCCGAAGGGGGCAGCCGTAATGAAAAACTGTTTTTT
d_call: TRBD2; v_call: TRBV7-2; j_call: TRBJ2-3; clone_size: .; cdr3_aa: CASSSKGLAVTDTQYF; cdr3_nt: TGTGCCAGCAGCTCCAAGGGACTAGCGGTCACAGATACGCAGTATTTT
d_call: .; v_call: TRBV5-1; j_call: TRBJ2-7; clone_size: .; cdr3_aa: CASSLDLGTLSYEQYF; cdr3_nt: TGCGCCAGCAGCCTGGATTTAGGGACCCTTTCCTACGAGCAGTACTTC
d_call: .; v_call: TRBV6-5; j_call: TRBJ1-5; clone_size: few; cdr3_aa: CACSSRQYSNQPQHF; cdr3_nt: TGTGCCTGCAGTTCCCGACAGTATAGCAATCAGCCCCAGCATTTT
d_call: TRBD1; v_call: TRBV6-1; j_call: TRBJ1-1; clone_size: .; cdr3_aa: CASSDSGGADTEAFF; cdr3_nt: TGTGCCAGCAGTGACTCAGGGGGCGCGGACACTGAAGCTTTCTTT
d_call: .; v_call: TRBV10-1; j_call: TRBJ2-2; clone_size: .; cdr3_aa: CASSAQVLGELFF; cdr3_nt: TGCGCCAGCAGCGCACAGGTTCTAGGGGAGCTGTTTTTT
d_call: TRBD1; v_call: TRBV4-1; j_call: TRBJ1-5; clone_size: few; cdr3_aa: CASSQDFFGDRGRRGQPQHF; cdr3_nt: TGCGCCAGCAGCCAAGATTTTTTCGGGGACAGGGGGCGCCGGGGTCAGCCCCAGCATTTT
d_call: .; v_call: TRBV4-1; j_call: TRBJ2-7; clone_size: .; cdr3_aa: CASSQGDGGSYEQYF; cdr3_nt: TGCGCCAGCAGCCAAGGTGACGGGGGCTCCTACGAGCAGTACTTC
d_call: .; v_call: TRBV7-2; j_call: TRBJ2-7; clone_size: .; cdr3_aa: CASSLVPDSPYEQYF; cdr3_nt: TGTGCCAGCAGCTTAGTCCCTGACTCCCCCTACGAGCAGTACTTC
d_call: TRBD2; v_call: TRBV3-1; j_call: TRBJ2-7; clone_size: few; cdr3_aa: CASSHGLVGSYEQYF; cdr3_nt: TGTGCCAGCAGCCACGGACTAGTTGGGTCCTACGAGCAGTACTTC
d_call: .; v_call: TRBV28; j_call: TRBJ1-2; clone_size: few; cdr3_aa: CASTLKWEIYGYTF; cdr3_nt: TGTGCCAGCACCCTAAAATGGGAAATCTATGGCTACACCTTC
d_call: TRBD2; v_call: TRBV7-2; j_call: TRBJ2-1; clone_size: .; cdr3_aa: CASSLAPGGLINEQFF; cdr3_nt: TGTGCCAGCAGCTTAGCGCCGGGGGGGCTTATCAATGAGCAGTTCTTC
d_call: .; v_call: TRBV7-9; j_call: TRBJ2-6; clone_size: .; cdr3_aa: CASSLGGIHVPGANVLTF; cdr3_nt: TGTGCCAGCAGCTTAGGGGGCATTCACGTCCCTGGGGCCAACGTCCTGACTTTC
d_call: .; v_call: TRBV12-3/TRBV12-4; j_call: TRBJ1-3; clone_size: .; cdr3_aa: CASSFRGAGNTIYF; cdr3_nt: TGTGCCAGCAGTTTTCGGGGGGCTGGAAACACCATATATTTT
d_call: TRBD2; v_call: TRBV18; j_call: TRBJ2-1; clone_size: few; cdr3_aa: CASSLRLASNNEQFF; cdr3_nt: TGTGCCAGCTCACTACGACTAGCGAGTAACAATGAGCAGTTCTTC
d_call: TRBD2; v_call: TRBV20-1; j_call: TRBJ2-1; clone_size: .; cdr3_aa: CSARVLLAGADNEQFF; cdr3_nt: TGCAGTGCTAGAGTGCTACTAGCGGGAGCGGACAATGAGCAGTTCTTC
d_call: TRBD2; v_call: TRBV3-1; j_call: TRBJ2-3; clone_size: .; cdr3_aa: CASSNGAERLAGGAEEDTQYF; cdr3_nt: TGTGCCAGCAGCAACGGCGCCGAAAGACTAGCGGGGGGGGCCGAGGAAGATACGCAGTATTTT
d_call: TRBD2; v_call: TRBV7-3; j_call: TRBJ2-1; clone_size: .; cdr3_aa: CASSESGGYVEEQFF; cdr3_nt: TGTGCCAGCAGCGAAAGCGGGGGGTACGTTGAAGAGCAGTTCTTC
d_call: .; v_call: TRBV6-6; j_call: TRBJ2-5; clone_size: many; cdr3_aa: CASSYSGQQETQYF; cdr3_nt: TGTGCCAGCAGTTACTCGGGTCAGCAAGAGACCCAGTACTTC
d_call: .; v_call: TRBV11-2; j_call: TRBJ2-1; clone_size: few; cdr3_aa: CASSRGSLDNEQFF; cdr3_nt: TGTGCCAGCAGCCGAGGTAGTTTAGACAATGAGCAGTTCTTC
d_call: TRBD2; v_call: TRBV20-1; j_call: TRBJ2-1; clone_size: .; cdr3_aa: CSYQGTGTTAYNEQFF; cdr3_nt: TGCAGCTACCAGGGAACGGGGACTACTGCTTACAATGAGCAGTTCTTC
d_call: TRBD1; v_call: TRBV7-2; j_call: TRBJ2-1; clone_size: .; cdr3_aa: CASSAQAGTAYNEQFF; cdr3_nt: TGTGCCAGCAGCGCCCAGGCCGGGACAGCCTACAATGAGCAGTTCTTC
d_call: .; v_call: TRBV24-1; j_call: TRBJ2-2; clone_size: .; cdr3_aa: CATSPRTAVGELFF; cdr3_nt: TGTGCCACCAGTCCCCGGACCGCCGTGGGGGAGCTGTTTTTT
d_call: .; v_call: TRBV12-3/TRBV12-4; j_call: TRBJ1-4; clone_size: .; cdr3_aa: CASSPPGNGNEKLFF; cdr3_nt: TGTGCCAGCAGCCCTCCGGGCAACGGGAATGAAAAACTGTTTTTT
d_call: .; v_call: TRBV6-1; j_call: TRBJ2-1; clone_size: once; cdr3_aa: CASSERDSFPGDEQFF; cdr3_nt: TGTGCCAGCAGTGAAAGGGACTCTTTCCCTGGAGATGAGCAGTTCTTC
d_call: TRBD2; v_call: TRBV5-1; j_call: TRBJ2-5; clone_size: few; cdr3_aa: CASSSVGWSKRDERNETQYF; cdr3_nt: TGCGCCAGCAGCTCCGTGGGTTGGTCGAAGCGGGATGAACGCAATGAGACCCAGTACTTC
d_call: .; v_call: TRBV20-1; j_call: TRBJ1-1; clone_size: .; cdr3_aa: CSARGSLNTEAFF; cdr3_nt: TGCAGTGCTAGAGGGTCCTTGAACACTGAAGCTTTCTTT
d_call: .; v_call: TRBV29-1; j_call: TRBJ2-5; clone_size: .; cdr3_aa: CSAFTGSQETQYF; cdr3_nt: TGCAGCGCCTTCACAGGGTCCCAAGAGACCCAGTACTTC